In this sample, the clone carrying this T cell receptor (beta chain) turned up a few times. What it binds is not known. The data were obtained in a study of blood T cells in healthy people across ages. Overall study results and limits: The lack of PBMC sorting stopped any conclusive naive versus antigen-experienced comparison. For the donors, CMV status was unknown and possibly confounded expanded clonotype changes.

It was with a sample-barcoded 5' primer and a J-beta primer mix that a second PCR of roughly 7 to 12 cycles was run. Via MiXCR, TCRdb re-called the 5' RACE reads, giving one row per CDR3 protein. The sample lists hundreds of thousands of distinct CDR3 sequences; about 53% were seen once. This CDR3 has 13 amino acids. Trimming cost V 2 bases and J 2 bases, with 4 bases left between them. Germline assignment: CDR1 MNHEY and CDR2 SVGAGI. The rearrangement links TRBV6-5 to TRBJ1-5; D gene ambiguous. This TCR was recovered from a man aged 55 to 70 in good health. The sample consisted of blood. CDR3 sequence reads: CASSYAGNQPQHF. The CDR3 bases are TGTGCCAGCAGTTACGCGGGCAATCAGCCCCAGCATTTT.